This TCR beta chain stems from a study of shared clonotypes between healthy human individuals. This clone has only a few counts. Germline-derived CDR1 and CDR2 are SGHRS and YFSETQ. The CDR3 spans 14 residues. Deletions cut 5 bases from V and 4 bases from J, with 13 bases between. Using immunoSEQ multiplex PCR, the repertoire was profiled, and TCRdb retains in-frame clones only, with some absent. Counted here are 2.5 million or so clones, approximately 90% occurring once; the ten biggest clones make up under 0.15%. This chain joins TRBV5-1 and TRBJ1-3; D unclear. The clonotype was recovered from a man younger than 35 in good health. What was sequenced was naive CD4+ T cells sorted from blood. Stated subset: CD45RA+ positively selected. CDR3 nucleotides: TGCGCCAGCAGTAGGCCCCGGGAGGGAAACACCATATATTTT. Protein product: CASSRPREGNTIYF.